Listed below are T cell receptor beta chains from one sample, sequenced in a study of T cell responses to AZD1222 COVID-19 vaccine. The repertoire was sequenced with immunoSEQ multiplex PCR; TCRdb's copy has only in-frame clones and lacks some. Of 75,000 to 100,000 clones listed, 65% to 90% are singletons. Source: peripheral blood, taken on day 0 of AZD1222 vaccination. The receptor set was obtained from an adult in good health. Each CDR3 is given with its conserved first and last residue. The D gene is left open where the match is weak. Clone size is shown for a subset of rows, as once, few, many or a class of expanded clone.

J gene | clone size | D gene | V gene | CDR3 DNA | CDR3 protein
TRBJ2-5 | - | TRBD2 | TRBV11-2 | TGTGCCAGCAGCTTAGGGTCGGCGGGAGCGGGTGAGACCCAGTACTTC | CASSLGSAGAGETQYF
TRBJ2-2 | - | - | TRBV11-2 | TGTGCCAGCAGCTTAAGGGTCCCCGGGGAGCTGTTTTTT | CASSLRVPGELFF
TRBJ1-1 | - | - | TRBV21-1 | TGTGCCAGCAGCGACAGGGGGCGCGACACTGAAGCTTTCTTT | CASSDRGRDTEAFF
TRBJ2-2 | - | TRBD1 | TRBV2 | TGTGCCAGCATAAAGGGACAGGGGGGGACCGGGGAGCTGTTTTTT | CASIKGQGGTGELFF
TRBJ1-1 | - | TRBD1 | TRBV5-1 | TGCGCCAGCAGACTCACCGGGACAGGGCACCCCAACACTGAAGCTTTCTTT | CASRLTGTGHPNTEAFF
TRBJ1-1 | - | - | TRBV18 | TGTGCCAGCTCTAACAGGGTAGACACTGAAGCTTTCTTT | CASSNRVDTEAFF
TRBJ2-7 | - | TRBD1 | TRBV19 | TGTGCCAGTAGTATAGTCCCCGGGACAGGGGCCTACGAGCAGTACTTC | CASSIVPGTGAYEQYF
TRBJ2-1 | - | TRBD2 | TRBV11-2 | TGTGCCAGCAGCTTAGATGGAAGGGTAGCGGGGCACAATGAGCAGTTCTTC | CASSLDGRVAGHNEQFF
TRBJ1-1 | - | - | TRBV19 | TGTGCCAGTAGTACAGTCCAAATGAACACTGAAGCTTTCTTT | CASSTVQMNTEAFF
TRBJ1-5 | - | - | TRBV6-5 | TGTGCCAGCTCCCCTCAGACTGCTAGTGATCAGCCCCAGCATTTT | CASSPQTASDQPQHF
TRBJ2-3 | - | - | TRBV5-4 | TGTGCCAGCAGCGACCGGGCCACAGATACGCAGTATTTT | CASSDRATDTQYF
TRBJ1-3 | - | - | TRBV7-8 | TGTGCCAGCAGCTTGGGGTCTCCTTTTAGCGGAAACACCATATATTTT | CASSLGSPFSGNTIYF
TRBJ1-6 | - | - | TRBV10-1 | TGCGCCACCAGCGTCGGTCCCCATAATTCACCCCTCCACTTT | CATSVGPHNSPLHF
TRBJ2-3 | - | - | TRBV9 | TGTGCCAGCAGCCCACGGGAGCCCGCAGATACGCAGTATTTT | CASSPREPADTQYF
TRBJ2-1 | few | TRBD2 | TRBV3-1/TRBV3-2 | TGTGCCAGCAGCCTGGGACTAGCGAATGAGCAGTTCTTC | CASSLGLANEQFF
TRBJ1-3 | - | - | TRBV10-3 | TGTGCCATCAGTGTAGACAGCTCTGGAAACACCATATATTTT | CAISVDSSGNTIYF
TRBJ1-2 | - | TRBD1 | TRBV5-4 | TGTGCCAGCAGCGGGGGCGGACAGGACGGTATCTATGGCTACACCTTC | CASSGGGQDGIYGYTF
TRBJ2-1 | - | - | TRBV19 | TGTGCCAGTAGTATAGTTGGGCGCCCTAGGGGAAATGAGCAGTTCTTC | CASSIVGRPRGNEQFF